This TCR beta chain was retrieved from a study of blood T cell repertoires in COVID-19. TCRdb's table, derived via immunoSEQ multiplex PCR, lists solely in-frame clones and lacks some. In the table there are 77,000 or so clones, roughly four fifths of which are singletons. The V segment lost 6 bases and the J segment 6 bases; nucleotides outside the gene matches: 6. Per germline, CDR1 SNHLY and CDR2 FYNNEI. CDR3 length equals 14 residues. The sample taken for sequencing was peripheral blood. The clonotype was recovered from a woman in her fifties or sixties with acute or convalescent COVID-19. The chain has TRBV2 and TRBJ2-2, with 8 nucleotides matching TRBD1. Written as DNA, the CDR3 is TGTGCCAGCAGCCCCAGGGGGCCGGCCGGGGAGCTGTTTTTT. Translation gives CASSPRGPAGELFF.